A single TCR beta chain is shown here with its context. This receptor's antigen is unknown. CDR1 and CDR2 are read off the germline V gene as MGHRA and YSYEKL. The CDR3, cysteine through phenylalanine, is 14 amino acids long. The DNA is unrecorded. From each donor, an approximately 2.7 ml peripheral blood sample was collected into PAXgene tubes and kept at -80 degrees C. Without T cell sorting, total RNA was isolated from whole blood using the PAXgene blood miRNA kit on an automated QIAcube. Peripheral blood from monozygotic twin pairs, either concordant or discordant for inflammatory bowel disease, underwent deep TCRalpha and TCRbeta repertoire profiling that used unique molecular barcoding. Smoking habits were recorded for all twin pairs, and each individual was classified as a current, former or never smoker. The sample is drawn from a study of monozygotic twins with inflammatory bowel disease (dated by TCRdb to 2018 to 2020). With regard to the full study: The complete study included about 30 monozygotic twin pairs: 19 IBD-discordant Danish pairs and nine German pairs, of which four were IBD-concordant and five were IBD-discordant. Disease-associated traits were sought mainly through comparisons between IBD patients and their genetically identical healthy co-twins within discordant pairs. Each individual had, on average, about 151 000 unique TCRalpha sequences and 181 000 unique TCRbeta sequences available for analysis.

The paper as a whole reports these results and caveats: Because patients were on differing immunosuppressive treatments, the repertoires may have picked up extra background noise and inter-individual variability. TCRbeta repertoire diversity, by inverse Simpson index, was decreased in IBD patients compared with their healthy co-twins. Compared with healthy twins, IBD patients shared fewer clonotypes with other individuals, and the difference was most pronounced in patients with signs of disease activity. Repertoire similarity did not differ between concordant and discordant twins, possibly due to limited statistical power. The results gave no support for a single strong signal or clonotype linked to IBD. Distinction between different T cell subtypes could not be achieved in the analysis.

The library relied on 5' RACE. The input for every TCR library was around 3,600 ng of total RNA. For each sample, cDNA was synthesized in eight separate reactions using SMARTScribe reverse transcriptase. Unique molecular identifiers containing a 6-nucleotide sample barcode were introduced through template switching during cDNA synthesis. Amplification of TCRalpha and TCRbeta cDNA involved two nested PCRs of 16 and 9 cycles, and each PCR was followed by bead purification. Before amplification, the cDNA was both treated with uracil DNA-glycosylase and purified with the QIAquick PCR purification kit. In the second PCR, Illumina TruSeq-compatible adapters and sample-specific barcodes were added. Library quality and concentration were assessed using TapeStation and Qubit, and roughly 5 ng of each library was pooled. Sequencing of the pooled libraries was done on an Illumina HiSeq2500 single-index Rapid Run using custom sequencing primers and 2 x 100 bp reads. Turning to the authors' computational methods: UMI-based consensus assembly with MiGEC version 1.2.6 was used to correct PCR and sequencing errors. MiXCR version 2.1.1 handled V(D)J alignment, clonotype assembly and CDR3 extraction. To normalise gene usage, clonotype sharing and MAIT/NKT TCR abundance, the analysis used the top 1000, 10 000 and 20 000 clonotypes per sample. Diversity was computed as the inverse Simpson index with the vegan R package after downsampling to 27 000 UMIs. Statistical testing used paired Mann-Whitney U tests on the discordant twin pairs and applied Benjamini-Hochberg correction for multiple testing. Once TCRdb had reprocessed the reads, it stored one entry per CDR3 protein sequence and supplied no DNA. The V and J calls here are based on TCRdb, not the publication. This sample's table lists roughly 150,000 distinct CDR3 sequences. The ten largest account for more than 2.5% of the sample.

Recombination connected TRBV4-1 to TRBJ1-5; the D call of TRBD1 rests on TCRdb alone, since no DNA is present to check it. Sequencing was carried out using blood. The receptor comes from a human donor with ulcerative colitis or Crohn's disease, or a healthy co-twin of an affected twin (not recorded which). The CDR3 region reads CASSQAGVNQPQHF.